This is a list of T cell receptor beta chains from one sample in a study of OX40 agonist ivuxolimab in advanced cancers. Sequenced by immunoSEQ multiplex PCR; TCRdb stores in-frame clones only, minus some. Here the sample spans around 62,000 clones, about nine tenths being singletons. This sample comprised CD4+ or CD8+ T cells sorted from blood, obtained in a trial of the OX40 agonist ivuxolimab. The receptors were sampled from an adult with an advanced solid tumor such as melanoma, head and neck, liver or kidney cancer. The CDR3 runs from the conserved cysteine through the conserved F or W. The D gene is left open where the match is weak. The size entry is marked missing in some rows and otherwise reads once, few, many or a size class.

CDR3aa: CASSLGASRAYEQYF
CDR3nt: TGTGCCAGCAGCTTAGGTGCTAGCCGAGCCTACGAGCAGTACTTC
v_gene: TRBV11-2
abundance: .
d_gene: .
j_gene: TRBJ2-7

CDR3aa: CASSLLAGGPDTQYF
CDR3nt: TGTGCCAGCAGCTTATTAGCGGGAGGGCCGGATACGCAGTATTTT
v_gene: TRBV7-2
abundance: .
d_gene: TRBD2
j_gene: TRBJ2-3

CDR3aa: CASSSRGDIWYNEQFF
CDR3nt: TGTGCCAGCAGCTCTAGGGGCGACATCTGGTACAATGAGCAGTTCTTC
v_gene: TRBV6-6
abundance: .
d_gene: .
j_gene: TRBJ2-1

CDR3aa: CASSLPSGGYNEQFF
CDR3nt: TGCGCCAGCAGCCTACCTAGCGGCGGCTACAATGAGCAGTTCTTC
v_gene: TRBV4-1
abundance: .
d_gene: TRBD2
j_gene: TRBJ2-1

CDR3aa: CASSEAAEAFF
CDR3nt: TGTGCCAGCAGTGAAGCGGCAGAAGCTTTCTTT
v_gene: TRBV2
abundance: .
d_gene: .
j_gene: TRBJ1-1

CDR3aa: CASSPSEGNYGYTF
CDR3nt: TGTGCCAGCAGCCCCTCCGAGGGGAACTATGGCTACACCTTC
v_gene: TRBV6-5
abundance: .
d_gene: .
j_gene: TRBJ1-2

CDR3aa: CASSLLTLAGGSGELFF
CDR3nt: TGTGCCAGCAGTTTACTCACCCTAGCGGGAGGGTCCGGGGAGCTGTTTTTT
v_gene: TRBV28
abundance: .
d_gene: TRBD2
j_gene: TRBJ2-2

CDR3aa: CSVAPGGYEQYF
CDR3nt: TGCAGCGTTGCCCCCGGGGGATACGAGCAGTACTTC
v_gene: TRBV29-1
abundance: .
d_gene: .
j_gene: TRBJ2-7

CDR3aa: CASREGGREQFF
CDR3nt: TGTGCCAGCAGGGAAGGGGGACGGGAGCAGTTCTTC
v_gene: TRBV2
abundance: .
d_gene: .
j_gene: TRBJ2-1

CDR3aa: CASSPAMRQYF
CDR3nt: TGTGCCAGCAGCCCCGCTATGAGGCAGTACTTC
v_gene: TRBV7-9
abundance: .
d_gene: .
j_gene: TRBJ2-7

CDR3aa: CASSYSKVNEQFF
CDR3nt: TGTGCCAGCAGTTACTCAAAGGTCAATGAGCAGTTCTTC
v_gene: TRBV6-5
abundance: .
d_gene: .
j_gene: TRBJ2-1

CDR3aa: CASRKGGYTGELFF
CDR3nt: TGTGCCAGCAGGAAAGGGGGCTACACCGGGGAGCTGTTTTTT
v_gene: TRBV27
abundance: .
d_gene: TRBD1
j_gene: TRBJ2-2

CDR3aa: CASGHTGEVTEAFF
CDR3nt: TGTGCCAGCGGTCATACGGGAGAGGTCACTGAAGCTTTCTTT
v_gene: TRBV6-6
abundance: .
d_gene: .
j_gene: TRBJ1-1

CDR3aa: CASSPNRPSGISSTDTQYF
CDR3nt: TGTGCCAGCTCACCCAATAGGCCTAGCGGGATCTCTAGCACAGATACGCAGTATTTT
v_gene: TRBV18
abundance: .
d_gene: TRBD2
j_gene: TRBJ2-3

CDR3aa: CASSFLTGDEQYF
CDR3nt: TGTGCCAGCAGTTTCCTTACAGGGGACGAGCAGTACTTC
v_gene: TRBV28
abundance: .
d_gene: TRBD1
j_gene: TRBJ2-7

CDR3aa: CASTTGGSSYNEQFF
CDR3nt: TGTGCCAGCACCACGGGGGGGAGCTCCTACAATGAGCAGTTCTTC
v_gene: TRBV7-9
abundance: .
d_gene: TRBD2
j_gene: TRBJ2-1

CDR3aa: CASSLALKGSNNEQFF
CDR3nt: TGTGCCAGCAGCTTAGCGCTTAAGGGGAGCAACAATGAGCAGTTCTTC
v_gene: TRBV7-2
abundance: .
d_gene: .
j_gene: TRBJ2-1

CDR3aa: CASSVAGALAKNIQYF
CDR3nt: TGTGCCAGCAGCGTGGCGGGGGCTTTAGCCAAAAACATTCAGTACTTC
v_gene: TRBV5-6
abundance: .
d_gene: .
j_gene: TRBJ2-4

CDR3aa: CASSLEASGSFPSSAQYF
CDR3nt: TGTGCCAGCAGCTTAGAAGCGAGCGGGAGCTTTCCCTCTTCCGCGCAGTATTTT
v_gene: TRBV7-9
abundance: .
d_gene: TRBD2
j_gene: TRBJ2-3

CDR3aa: CASSLELGQDYGYTF
CDR3nt: TGCGCCAGCAGCTTGGAACTGGGGCAGGACTATGGCTACACCTTC
v_gene: TRBV5-1
abundance: .
d_gene: .
j_gene: TRBJ1-2

CDR3aa: CASSLVRPYTEAFF
CDR3nt: TGTGCCAGCAGCTTAGTTCGGCCATATACTGAAGCTTTCTTT
v_gene: TRBV7-8
abundance: .
d_gene: .
j_gene: TRBJ1-1

CDR3aa: CASSSTGNTEAFF
CDR3nt: TGTGCCAGCAGCTCGACAGGGAACACTGAAGCTTTCTTT
v_gene: TRBV9
abundance: once
d_gene: .
j_gene: TRBJ1-1

CDR3aa: CASKSGGAYEQYF
CDR3nt: TGTGCCAGCAAATCTGGGGGGGCCTACGAGCAGTACTTC
v_gene: TRBV28
abundance: once
d_gene: TRBD2
j_gene: TRBJ2-7

CDR3aa: CASSLVLMVEKLFF
CDR3nt: TGTGCCAGCAGCTTGGTTCTGATGGTTGAAAAACTGTTTTTT
v_gene: TRBV5-5
abundance: .
d_gene: .
j_gene: TRBJ1-4

CDR3aa: CASSVQSSYEQYF
CDR3nt: TGTGCCAGCAGTGTACAGAGCTCCTACGAGCAGTACTTC
v_gene: TRBV28
abundance: .
d_gene: .
j_gene: TRBJ2-7

CDR3aa: CASSFLRRNTGELFF
CDR3nt: TGTGCCAGCAGCTTTCTCCGACGGAACACCGGGGAGCTGTTTTTT
v_gene: TRBV11-2
abundance: .
d_gene: .
j_gene: TRBJ2-2

CDR3aa: CASSPAGQGDTGELFF
CDR3nt: TGCGCCAGCAGCCCGGCTGGGCAGGGAGACACCGGGGAGCTGTTTTTT
v_gene: TRBV5-1
abundance: .
d_gene: .
j_gene: TRBJ2-2

CDR3aa: CASSMTPLEAFF
CDR3nt: TGTGCCAGTAGTATGACCCCTCTTGAAGCTTTCTTT
v_gene: TRBV19
abundance: .
d_gene: .
j_gene: TRBJ1-1

CDR3aa: CASASFTGGRETQYF
CDR3nt: TGTGCCAGCGCCTCCTTCACAGGGGGGAGGGAGACCCAGTACTTC
v_gene: TRBV6-1
abundance: once
d_gene: TRBD1
j_gene: TRBJ2-5

CDR3aa: CASSLEADYNEQFF
CDR3nt: TGTGCCAGCAGCTTAGAGGCGGATTACAATGAGCAGTTCTTC
v_gene: TRBV11-2
abundance: few
d_gene: .
j_gene: TRBJ2-1

CDR3aa: CASSQGRVTPQHF
CDR3nt: TGCGCCAGCAGCCAAGGCAGGGTGACGCCCCAGCATTTT
v_gene: TRBV4-3
abundance: .
d_gene: .
j_gene: TRBJ1-5

CDR3aa: CASRGYYGYTF
CDR3nt: TGTGCCAGCAGGGGTTACTATGGCTACACCTTC
v_gene: TRBV7-9
abundance: few
d_gene: .
j_gene: TRBJ1-2

CDR3aa: CASSLAGVTDTQYF
CDR3nt: TGTGCCAGCAGCTTGGCGGGAGTTACAGATACGCAGTATTTT
v_gene: TRBV5-6
abundance: once
d_gene: .
j_gene: TRBJ2-3

CDR3aa: CASSLAVGNEQFF
CDR3nt: TGTGCTAGCAGCTTAGCGGTGGGCAATGAGCAGTTCTTC
v_gene: TRBV7-7
abundance: .
d_gene: .
j_gene: TRBJ2-1

CDR3aa: CASSPERANYGYTF
CDR3nt: TGTGCCAGCTCACCTGAAAGGGCTAACTATGGCTACACCTTC
v_gene: TRBV18
abundance: .
d_gene: .
j_gene: TRBJ1-2

CDR3aa: CASVRWGQPQHF
CDR3nt: TGTGCCAGTGTACGGTGGGGTCAGCCCCAGCATTTT
v_gene: TRBV28
abundance: .
d_gene: .
j_gene: TRBJ1-5

CDR3aa: CASSPMGEKGNTIYF
CDR3nt: TGTGCCAGCAGTCCCATGGGGGAAAAGGGAAACACCATATATTTT
v_gene: TRBV7-9
abundance: .
d_gene: .
j_gene: TRBJ1-3

CDR3aa: CASSSAKGSGPTDTQYF
CDR3nt: TGTGCCAGCAGCTCCGCCAAGGGTAGCGGGCCAACAGATACGCAGTATTTT
v_gene: TRBV11-2
abundance: once
d_gene: TRBD2
j_gene: TRBJ2-3

CDR3aa: CASSPKQGGYEKLFF
CDR3nt: TGCGCCAGCAGCCCGAAACAGGGAGGATATGAAAAACTGTTTTTT
v_gene: TRBV5-1
abundance: .
d_gene: .
j_gene: TRBJ1-4

CDR3aa: CSVEGSGTQYF
CDR3nt: TGCAGCGTTGAGGGCTCCGGGACCCAGTACTTC
v_gene: TRBV29-1
abundance: .
d_gene: .
j_gene: TRBJ2-5

CDR3aa: CASSASDVGTEAFF
CDR3nt: TGTGCCAGCAGCGCCAGCGACGTTGGCACTGAAGCTTTCTTT
v_gene: TRBV9
abundance: once
d_gene: .
j_gene: TRBJ1-1

CDR3aa: CAIRGGTSGYNEQFF
CDR3nt: TGTGCCATCAGGGGGGGAACTAGCGGATACAATGAGCAGTTCTTC
v_gene: TRBV10-3
abundance: .
d_gene: TRBD2
j_gene: TRBJ2-1

CDR3aa: CASSSSGGGNYGYTF
CDR3nt: TGTGCCAGCAGTTCCTCCGGAGGAGGGAACTATGGCTACACCTTC
v_gene: TRBV27
abundance: .
d_gene: .
j_gene: TRBJ1-2

CDR3aa: CASSVGLAGVHYEQYF
CDR3nt: TGTGCCAGCAGTGTGGGACTAGCGGGAGTTCACTACGAGCAGTACTTC
v_gene: TRBV6-1
abundance: .
d_gene: TRBD2
j_gene: TRBJ2-7

CDR3aa: CASSQVPDGRRAVVAFF
CDR3nt: TGCGCCAGCAGCCAAGTTCCGGATGGCAGGCGGGCTGTAGTAGCTTTCTTT
v_gene: TRBV4-3
abundance: .
d_gene: .
j_gene: TRBJ1-1

CDR3aa: CAWSPWERGGYTF
CDR3nt: TGTGCCTGGAGCCCCTGGGAACGAGGGGGCTACACCTTC
v_gene: TRBV30
abundance: .
d_gene: .
j_gene: TRBJ1-2

CDR3aa: CASSLDLGEGSYNEQFF
CDR3nt: TGTGCCAGCAGCTTAGATCTCGGGGAGGGCTCCTACAATGAGCAGTTCTTC
v_gene: TRBV11-2
abundance: .
d_gene: TRBD2
j_gene: TRBJ2-1

CDR3aa: CASSARDREVGSPLHF
CDR3nt: TGTGCCAGCAGTGCGAGGGACAGGGAGGTTGGTTCACCCCTCCACTTT
v_gene: TRBV25-1
abundance: .
d_gene: TRBD1
j_gene: TRBJ1-6

CDR3aa: CASSAGPPYGYTF
CDR3nt: TGTGCCAGCAGCGCGGGGCCACCGTATGGCTACACCTTC
v_gene: TRBV13
abundance: .
d_gene: .
j_gene: TRBJ1-2

CDR3aa: CASSQDVRGPWVHNEQFF
CDR3nt: TGCGCCAGCAGCCAAGATGTTCGGGGACCGTGGGTCCACAATGAGCAGTTCTTC
v_gene: TRBV4-3
abundance: .
d_gene: .
j_gene: TRBJ2-1

CDR3aa: CASSMVLRIGATNEKLFF
CDR3nt: TGTGCCAGTAGTATGGTGTTGCGGATTGGAGCAACTAATGAAAAACTGTTTTTT
v_gene: TRBV19
abundance: .
d_gene: .
j_gene: TRBJ1-4

CDR3aa: CASIPGDTGELFF
CDR3nt: TGTGCCAGCATACCAGGGGACACCGGGGAGCTGTTTTTT
v_gene: TRBV19
abundance: .
d_gene: .
j_gene: TRBJ2-2

CDR3aa: CASSISLAGADTQYF
CDR3nt: TGTGCCAGTAGTATATCCCTAGCGGGCGCAGATACGCAGTATTTT
v_gene: TRBV19
abundance: .
d_gene: TRBD2
j_gene: TRBJ2-3

CDR3aa: CASSQAVPSGTDTQYF
CDR3nt: TGTGCCAGCAGCCAAGCGGTGCCTAGCGGCACAGATACGCAGTATTTT
v_gene: TRBV4-2
abundance: .
d_gene: .
j_gene: TRBJ2-3

CDR3aa: CASSQDRRKDYGYTF
CDR3nt: TGTGCCAGCAGCCAGGACCGCCGCAAGGACTATGGCTACACCTTC
v_gene: TRBV28
abundance: .
d_gene: .
j_gene: TRBJ1-2